This T cell receptor beta chain was sequenced during a study of T cell changes during pregnancy in multiple sclerosis. Repertoires were generated with immunoSEQ multiplex PCR, while TCRdb's copy carries only in-frame clones and drops some. The sample holds roughly 80,000 clones; roughly 94% are singletons and the top ten take 1.4%. Looked up from germline, CDR1 is SGHTA and CDR2 is FQGTGA. Trimming took 0 bases from V and 3 from J; bases not matched to a gene: 5. The CDR3 spans 17 residues. This TCR was recovered from a female donor with multiple sclerosis, enrolled in a pregnancy study. V usage is TRBV7-3 and J usage is TRBJ2-3; 11 nucleotides line up with TRBD2. The specimen comprised peripheral blood, sampled before pregnancy. CDR3 region: CASSLTSGGAGTDTQYF. The CDR3 coding sequence is TGTGCCAGCAGCTTAACTAGCGGGGGGGCCGGAACAGATACGCAGTATTTT.